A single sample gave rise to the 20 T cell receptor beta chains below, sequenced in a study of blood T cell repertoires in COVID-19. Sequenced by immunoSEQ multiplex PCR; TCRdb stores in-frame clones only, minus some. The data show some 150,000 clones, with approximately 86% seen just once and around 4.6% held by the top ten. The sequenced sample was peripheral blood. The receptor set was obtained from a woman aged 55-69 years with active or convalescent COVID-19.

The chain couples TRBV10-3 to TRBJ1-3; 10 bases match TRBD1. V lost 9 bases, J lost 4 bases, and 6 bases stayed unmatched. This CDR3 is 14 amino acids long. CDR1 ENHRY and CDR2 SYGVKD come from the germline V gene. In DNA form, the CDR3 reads TGTGCCATAACCGGGACAGGGGAAGGAAACACCATATATTTT. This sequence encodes CAITGTGEGNTIYF.

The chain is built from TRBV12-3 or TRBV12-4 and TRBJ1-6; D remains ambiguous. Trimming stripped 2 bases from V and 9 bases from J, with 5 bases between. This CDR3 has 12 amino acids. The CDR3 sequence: CASSLPLSPLHF. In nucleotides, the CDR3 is TGTGCCAGCAGTTTACCCCTTTCACCCCTCCACTTT.

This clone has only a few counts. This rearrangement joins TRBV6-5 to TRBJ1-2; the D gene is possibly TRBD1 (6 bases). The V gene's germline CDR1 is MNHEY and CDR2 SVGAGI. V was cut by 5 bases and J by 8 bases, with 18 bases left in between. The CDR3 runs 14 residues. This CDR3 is CASSRSSTGRGYTF. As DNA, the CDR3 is TGTGCCAGCAGTCGCTCCTCGACAGGTCGAGGCTACACCTTC.

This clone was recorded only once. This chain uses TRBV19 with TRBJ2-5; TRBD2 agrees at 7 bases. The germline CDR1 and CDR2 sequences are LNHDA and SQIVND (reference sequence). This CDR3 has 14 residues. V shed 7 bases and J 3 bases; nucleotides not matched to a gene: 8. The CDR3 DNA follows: TGTGCCAGTAAAGTCGGCGGGGGAGAAGAGACCCAGTACTTC. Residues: CASKVGGGEETQYF.

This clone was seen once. This chain's CDR3 is CATSDYTGGGYTF. The CDR3 coding sequence is TGTGCCACCAGTGATTACACAGGGGGTGGCTACACCTTC. V and J are TRBV24-1 and TRBJ1-2; 8 bases agree with TRBD1. This CDR3 comprises 13 residues. The germline V gene encodes CDR1 KGHDR and CDR2 SFDVKD. V lost 2 bases and J lost 7; bases outside the gene matches: 2.

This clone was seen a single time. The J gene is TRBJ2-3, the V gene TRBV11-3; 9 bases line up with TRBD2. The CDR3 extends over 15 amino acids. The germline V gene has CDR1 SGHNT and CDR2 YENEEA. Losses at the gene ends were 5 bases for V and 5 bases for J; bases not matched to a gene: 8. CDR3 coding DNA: TGTGCCAGCAGCGACCGCGGGGGGGCCATAGATACGCAGTATTTT. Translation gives CASSDRGGAIDTQYF.

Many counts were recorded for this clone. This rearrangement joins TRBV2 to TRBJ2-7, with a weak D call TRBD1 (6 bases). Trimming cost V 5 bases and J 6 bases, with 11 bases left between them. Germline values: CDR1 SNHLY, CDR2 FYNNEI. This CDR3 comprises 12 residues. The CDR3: CASSLQGSEQYF. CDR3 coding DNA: TGTGCCAGCAGTCTACAGGGATCCGAGCAGTACTTC.

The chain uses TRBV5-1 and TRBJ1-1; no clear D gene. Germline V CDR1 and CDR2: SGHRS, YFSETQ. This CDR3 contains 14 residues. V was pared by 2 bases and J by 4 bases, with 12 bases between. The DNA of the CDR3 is TGCGCCAGCAGCTTATTCACAGAGACCACTGAAGCTTTCTTT. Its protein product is CASSLFTETTEAFF.

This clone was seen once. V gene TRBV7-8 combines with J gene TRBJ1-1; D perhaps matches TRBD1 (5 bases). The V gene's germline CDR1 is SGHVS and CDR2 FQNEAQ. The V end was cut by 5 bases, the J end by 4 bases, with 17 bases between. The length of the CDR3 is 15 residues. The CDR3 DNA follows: TGTGCCAGCAGCCTCGCCTGGGGAGGGGCCACTGAAGCTTTCTTT. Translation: CASSLAWGGATEAFF.

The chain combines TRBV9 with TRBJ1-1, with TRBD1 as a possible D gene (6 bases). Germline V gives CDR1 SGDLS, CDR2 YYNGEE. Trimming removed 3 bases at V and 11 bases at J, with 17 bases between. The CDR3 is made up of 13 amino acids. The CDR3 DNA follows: TGTGCCAGCAGCGCGAAACCGGGACAAACGGCTTTCTTT. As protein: CASSAKPGQTAFF.

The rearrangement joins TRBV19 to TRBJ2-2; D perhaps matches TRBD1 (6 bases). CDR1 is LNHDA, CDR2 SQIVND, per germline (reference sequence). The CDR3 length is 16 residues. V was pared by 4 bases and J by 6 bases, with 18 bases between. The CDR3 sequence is CASSNLQGVGAGELFF. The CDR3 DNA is TGTGCCAGTAGTAATCTACAGGGTGTTGGAGCCGGGGAGCTGTTTTTT.

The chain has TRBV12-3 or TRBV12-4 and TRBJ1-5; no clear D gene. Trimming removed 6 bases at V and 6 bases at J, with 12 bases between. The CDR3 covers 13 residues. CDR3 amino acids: CASRDNFVQPQHF. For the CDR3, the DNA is TGTGCCAGCAGAGACAACTTCGTTCAGCCCCAGCATTTT.

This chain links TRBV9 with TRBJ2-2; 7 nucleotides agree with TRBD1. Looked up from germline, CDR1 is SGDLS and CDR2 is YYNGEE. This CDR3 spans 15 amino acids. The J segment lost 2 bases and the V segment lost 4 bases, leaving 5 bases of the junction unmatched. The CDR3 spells CASSSRQGNTGELFF. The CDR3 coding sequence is TGTGCCAGCAGCTCCCGACAGGGAAACACCGGGGAGCTGTTTTTT. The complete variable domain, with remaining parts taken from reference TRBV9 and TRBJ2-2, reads DSGVTQTPKHLITATGQRVTLRCSPRSGDLSVYWYQQSLDQGLQFLIQYYNGEERAKGNILERFSAQQFPDLHSELNLSSLELGDSALYFCASSSRQGNTGELFFGEGSRLTVL.

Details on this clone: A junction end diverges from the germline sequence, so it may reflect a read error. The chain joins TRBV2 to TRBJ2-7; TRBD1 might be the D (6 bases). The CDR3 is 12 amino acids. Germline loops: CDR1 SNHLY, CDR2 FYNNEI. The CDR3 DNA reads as TGTGCCAGCAGTGTTACCCCGACAGGTTCTATCTTC. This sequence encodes CASSVTPTGSIF.

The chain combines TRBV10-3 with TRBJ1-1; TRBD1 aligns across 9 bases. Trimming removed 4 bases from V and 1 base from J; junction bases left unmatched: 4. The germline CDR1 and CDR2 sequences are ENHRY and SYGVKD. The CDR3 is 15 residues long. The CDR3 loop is CAISGKGQGNTEAFF. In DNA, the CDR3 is TGTGCCATCAGTGGAAAGGGACAGGGGAACACTGAAGCTTTCTTT.

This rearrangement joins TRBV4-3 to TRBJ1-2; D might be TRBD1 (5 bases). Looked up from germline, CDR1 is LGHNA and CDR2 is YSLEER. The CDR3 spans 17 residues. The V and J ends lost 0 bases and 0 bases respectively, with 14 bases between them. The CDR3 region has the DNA TGCGCCAGCAGCCAAGAGGTGACAGAGAAAACTAACTATGGCTACACCTTC. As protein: CASSQEVTEKTNYGYTF.

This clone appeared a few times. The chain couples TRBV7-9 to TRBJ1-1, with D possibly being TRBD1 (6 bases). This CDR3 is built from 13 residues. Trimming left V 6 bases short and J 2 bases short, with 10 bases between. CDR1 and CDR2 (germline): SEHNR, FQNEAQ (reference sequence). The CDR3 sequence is CASSRQANTEAFF. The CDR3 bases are TGTGCCAGCAGTCGACAGGCTAACACTGAAGCTTTCTTT.

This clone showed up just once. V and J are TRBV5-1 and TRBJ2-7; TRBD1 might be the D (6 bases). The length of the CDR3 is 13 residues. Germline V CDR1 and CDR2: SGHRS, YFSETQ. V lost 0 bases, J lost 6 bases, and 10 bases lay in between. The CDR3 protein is CASSLDRVGEQYF. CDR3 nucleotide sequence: TGCGCCAGCAGCTTGGACAGGGTGGGCGAGCAGTACTTC.

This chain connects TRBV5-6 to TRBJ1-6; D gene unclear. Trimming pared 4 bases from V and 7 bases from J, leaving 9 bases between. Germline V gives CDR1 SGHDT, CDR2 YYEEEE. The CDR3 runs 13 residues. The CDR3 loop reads CASSVSPNSPLHF. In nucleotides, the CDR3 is TGTGCCAGCAGCGTGAGTCCCAATTCACCCCTCCACTTT.

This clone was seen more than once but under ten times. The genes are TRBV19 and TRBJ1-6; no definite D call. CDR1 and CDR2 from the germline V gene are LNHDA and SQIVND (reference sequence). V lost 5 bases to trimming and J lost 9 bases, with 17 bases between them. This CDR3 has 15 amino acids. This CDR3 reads CASSPKRREGSPLHF. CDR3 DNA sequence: TGTGCCAGTAGTCCCAAGAGGAGGGAAGGTTCACCCCTCCACTTT.